The 25 T cell receptor beta chains below were found in one sample sequenced in a study of T cells after yellow fever vaccination. TCRdb passed the 5' RACE reads through MiXCR, listing each CDR3 protein once. The sample records around 590,000 distinct CDR3 sequences, 9% to 15% being singletons. The input for sequencing was PBMCs, taken on the day of the yellow fever booster vaccination. These receptors all come from a man under 40 who received the YFV17D yellow fever vaccine.

This clonotype was detected only a few times. The rearrangement links TRBV9 to TRBJ2-3; possible D gene TRBD2, 6 bases. CDR3 length: 13 residues. The germline CDR1 and CDR2 sequences are SGDLS and YYNGEE. V was shortened by 3 bases and J by 8 bases, with 13 bases between the two germline ends. In nucleotides, the CDR3 is TGTGCCAGCAGCGCACTAGAGGGAGGTACGCAGTATTTT. It codes for CASSALEGGTQYF.

This clonotype has more than one count but fewer than ten. The genes are TRBV7-2 and TRBJ2-1, with a weak D call TRBD2 (6 bases). V was trimmed by 5 bases and J by 5 bases, leaving 16 bases between them. The germline CDR1 and CDR2 sequences are SGHTA and FQGNSA. The CDR3 length is 15 residues. The CDR3 is CASSQSGGTNNEQFF. In DNA form, the CDR3 reads TGTGCCAGCAGCCAGAGTGGCGGGACGAACAATGAGCAGTTCTTC. The full variable domain, with the rest looked up from reference TRBV7-2 and TRBJ2-1, is GAGVSQSPSNKVTEKGKDVELRCDPISGHTALYWYRQSLGQGLEFLIYFQGNSAPDKSGLPSDRFSAERTGGSVSTLTIQRTQQEDSAVYLCASSQSGGTNNEQFFGPGTRLTVL.

This clonotype was found a few times. V and J are TRBV7-2 and TRBJ2-3; D may match TRBD1 or TRBD2 (5 bases each). Germline V gene data show CDR1 as SGHTA and CDR2 as FQGNSA. V was clipped by 4 bases and J by 4 bases, with 18 bases between them. The CDR3 is 16 residues long. The CDR3 sequence is CASSSAPGTGSDTQYF. CDR3 in DNA: TGTGCCAGCAGCTCAGCGCCAGGGACGGGGTCAGATACGCAGTATTTT.

In this sample, this clonotype turned up a few times. The rearrangement joins TRBV27 to TRBJ2-5, with D perhaps given as TRBD1 or TRBD2 (5 bases each). Trimming removed 3 bases at V and 1 base at J, with 18 bases between. CDR1 and CDR2 from the germline V gene are MNHEY and SMNVEV (reference sequence). CDR3 size: 17 residues. CDR3 bases: TGTGCCAGCAGTTTGCGAGGGGTAGCGCTCCTCCAAGAGACCCAGTACTTC. Translation: CASSLRGVALLQETQYF.

The chain recombines TRBV9 with TRBJ2-2; 7 positions match TRBD2. The V gene's germline CDR1 is SGDLS and CDR2 YYNGEE. This CDR3 has 15 residues. Trimming removed 3 bases from V and 1 base from J; junction bases left unmatched: 3. CDR3 in amino acids: CASSAAGVNTGELFF. The CDR3 DNA sequence: TGTGCCAGCAGCGCCGCGGGGGTGAACACCGGGGAGCTGTTTTTT.

In its sample, this clonotype was seen a few times. V is TRBV4-3 and J is TRBJ1-1, with TRBD1 as a possible D gene (6 bases). CDR3 length equals 14 residues. Looked up from germline, CDR1 is LGHNA and CDR2 is YSLEER. V lost 0 bases and J 12 bases, leaving 17 bases between the germline ends. The CDR3 here is CASSQEVGGLGTFF. The CDR3 DNA follows: TGCGCCAGCAGCCAAGAGGTAGGGGGGCTTGGGACTTTCTTT.

This clonotype has only a few counts. Written as DNA, the CDR3 is TGTGCCAGCAGCTTATTCCACCGGTTTCCACCGCTACAGGATAGCACAGATACGCAGTATTTT. Its translation: CASSLFHRFPPLQDSTDTQYF. V gene TRBV11-2 combines with J gene TRBJ2-3; D is possibly TRBD1 (5 bases). V was pared by 2 bases and J by 0 bases, with 27 bases between. CDR1 SGHAT and CDR2 FQNNGV come from the germline V gene. The CDR3 spans 21 residues.

There are a few counts of this clonotype. The rearrangement joins TRBV5-6 to TRBJ2-5; 7 bases are a match to TRBD2. The CDR3 runs to 14 residues. After removal of 0 bases from V and 7 bases from J, the junction contained 6 bases not matched to a gene. Germline V CDR1 and CDR2: SGHDT, YYEEEE. CDR3: CASSLGGSEGTQYF. The DNA for the CDR3 is TGTGCCAGCAGCTTGGGCGGGAGCGAAGGGACCCAGTACTTC.

This chain connects TRBV20-1 to TRBJ1-4; no clear D. The V gene lost 2 bases and the J gene lost 7 bases, with 20 bases spanning the gap. Germline V gene lookup returns CDR1 DFQATT and CDR2 SNEGSKA (reference sequence). The CDR3 length is 16 residues. CDR3 residues: CSARYTTAAWGEKLFF. The CDR3 DNA reads as TGCAGTGCTAGATACACTACCGCCGCTTGGGGTGAAAAACTGTTTTTT.

In its sample, this clonotype was seen once. A single base separates this from a much larger clone, so it may be a read error. This chain joins TRBV5-1 and TRBJ2-7, with D possibly being TRBD1 (5 bases). Germline V gives CDR1 SGHRS, CDR2 YFSETQ. CDR3 length equals 13 residues. The CDR3 DNA reads as TGCGCCAGCACCTTGGACAACTCCTACGAGCAGTACTTC. Its translation is CASTLDNSYEQYF.

V is TRBV27 and J is TRBJ2-7; D is unclear. V gave up 6 bases and J gave up 0 bases, with 12 bases separating them. The CDR3 length is 14 residues. Per germline, CDR1 MNHEY and CDR2 SMNVEV (reference sequence). As DNA, the CDR3 is TGTGCCAGCAGAACCGAGTATCTCTCCTACGAGCAGTACTTC. Translating gives CASRTEYLSYEQYF.

The V call is TRBV30, the J call TRBJ2-7; 8 positions match TRBD2. The germline V gene has CDR1 GTSNPN and CDR2 SVGIG (reference sequence). Unmatched junction bases numbered 6, after V lost 4 bases and J lost 4 bases. The CDR3 runs 13 residues. In DNA, the CDR3 is TGTGCCTGGAATCCGGGAGGGCCGTACGAGCAGTACTTC. Encoded protein: CAWNPGGPYEQYF. Supplemented by reference TRBV30 and TRBJ2-7, the full variable domain reads SQTIHQWPATLVQPVGSPLSLECTVEGTSNPNLYWYRQAAGRGLQLLFYSVGIGQISSEVPQNLSASRPQDRQFILSSKKLLLSDSGFYLCAWNPGGPYEQYFGPGTRLTVT.

The chain carries TRBV4-3 and TRBJ2-3; 12 nucleotides line up with TRBD2. This CDR3 spans 17 amino acids. After removal of 5 bases from V and 6 bases from J, the junction contained 12 bases not matched to a gene. Per the germline V gene, CDR1 is LGHNA and CDR2 is YSLEER. CDR3 sequence: CASSVKLGLAGGDTQYF. For the CDR3, the DNA is TGCGCCAGCAGCGTCAAGTTGGGACTAGCGGGTGGGGATACGCAGTATTTT.

CDR3 nucleotides: TGTGCCAGCAGTTATTGGCGGGACACCGGGGAGCTGTTTTTT. Translating it yields CASSYWRDTGELFF. This chain connects TRBV6-2 or TRBV6-3 to TRBJ2-2, with D perhaps matching TRBD2 (5 bases). V was trimmed by 3 bases and J by 3 bases, leaving 8 bases between them. This CDR3 spans 14 amino acids. From germline, CDR1 is MNHEY and CDR2 SVGEGT.

The chain has TRBV24-1 and TRBJ2-1, with 13 bases aligning to TRBD2. Germline V gene data show CDR1 as KGHDR and CDR2 as SFDVKD. The CDR3 is made up of 14 amino acids. V shed 11 bases and J 9 bases; nucleotides not matched to a gene: 9. CDR3 bases: TGTGCCAGCTCCGGGACTAGCGGGATCCCTGAGCAGTTCTTC. Its translation is CASSGTSGIPEQFF.

This chain uses TRBV29-1 with TRBJ2-1, with D perhaps matching TRBD1 or TRBD2 (5 bases each). Germline V gene sequence: CDR1 SQVTM, CDR2 ANQGSEA. The CDR3 has 12 amino acids. V was clipped by 1 base and J by 10 bases, with 11 bases between them. Here the CDR3 DNA reads TGCAGCGTTGAAGTTGTGGGACCCGAGCAGTTCTTC. Protein sequence: CSVEVVGPEQFF.

As concerns this clonotype: One end of the junction is discordant with germline, which a read error may explain. V gene TRBV7-9 combines with J gene TRBJ2-7, with 10 bases matching TRBD2. Germline assignment: CDR1 SEHNR and CDR2 FQNEAQ (reference sequence). CDR3 size: 15 residues. CDR3 amino acids: CASSLAGEAYYEQYF. The CDR3 DNA reads TGTGCCAGCAGCCTAGCGGGAGAGGCTTACTACGAGCAGTACTTC.

This clonotype was observed a few times. The J gene is TRBJ2-3, the V gene TRBV6-5, with 8 positions matching TRBD2. The CDR3 has 16 residues. Germline V gene sequence: CDR1 MNHEY, CDR2 SVGAGI. Trimming at V came to 7 bases and at J to 2 bases, leaving 11 bases not matched to a gene. In DNA form, the CDR3 reads TGTGCCAGCAACCCCTTTATAGCGGGACCCACAGATACGCAGTATTTT. This gives the protein CASNPFIAGPTDTQYF.

This clonotype was counted only a few times. The chain joins TRBV13 to TRBJ2-5; possible D gene TRBD1, 6 bases. V lost 5 bases to trimming and J lost 3 bases, with 10 bases between them. The CDR3 covers 13 residues. CDR1 is PRHDT, CDR2 FYEKMQ, per germline (reference sequence). The CDR3 protein is CASSAHREETQYF. The CDR3, as DNA: TGTGCCAGCAGCGCTCACAGGGAAGAGACCCAGTACTTC.

V gene TRBV20-1 combines with J gene TRBJ2-3, with a weak D call TRBD1 (6 bases). The V end was cut by 6 bases, the J end by 6 bases, with 16 bases between. The CDR3 is 13 amino acids. Germline CDR1 is DFQATT and CDR2 is SNEGSKA (reference sequence). DNA of the CDR3: TGCAGTGCGGCCCGGCAGGGGTTGGATACGCAGTATTTT. This gives the protein CSAARQGLDTQYF.

In its sample, this clonotype was seen a few times. This chain connects TRBV7-2 to TRBJ1-1, with D possibly being TRBD1 (5 bases). CDR1 is SGHTA and CDR2 is FQGNSA in the germline V gene. The CDR3 loop spans 14 amino acids. With 1 base removed from V and 4 bases from J, the gap between germline ends came to 10 bases. The CDR3 spells CASSLGRASTEAFF. The CDR3 nucleotides read TGTGCCAGCAGCTTAGGCAGGGCGAGCACTGAAGCTTTCTTT.

The gene calls are TRBV20-1 and TRBJ2-7; 7 bases agree with TRBD2. Germline V gene data show CDR1 as DFQATT and CDR2 as SNEGSKA (reference sequence). The CDR3 is 14 amino acids. The CDR3 sequence is CSGLGGGGTYEQYF. In DNA form, the CDR3 reads TGCAGCGGACTGGGGGGGGGTGGAACCTACGAGCAGTACTTC.

This clonotype showed up just a few times. In nucleotides, the CDR3 is TGTGCCACCGAGGGGGACTCCTACGAGCAGTACTTC. Translation: CATEGDSYEQYF. This chain links TRBV3-1 with TRBJ2-7; TRBD1 might be the D (6 bases). Germline V gene data show CDR1 as LGHDT and CDR2 as YNNKEL (reference sequence). Trimming removed 10 bases at V and 0 bases at J, with 10 bases between. This CDR3 spans 12 amino acids.

The gene calls are TRBV6-1 and TRBJ1-2, with 8 positions matching TRBD1. The CDR3 runs 13 residues. The germline gives CDR1 MNHNS, CDR2 SASEGT. V trimming: 7 bases; J trimming: 7 bases; junction bases outside the gene matches: 8. The CDR3 DNA is TGTGCCAGCACCAGACAGGGGATTGGTGGCTACACCTTC. It specifies CASTRQGIGGYTF.

This clonotype was counted a single time. The rearrangement joins TRBV2 to TRBJ2-7; TRBD2 matches at 8 bases. The germline V gene has CDR1 SNHLY and CDR2 FYNNEI. The J segment lost 6 bases and the V segment lost 6 bases, leaving 10 bases of the junction unmatched. The CDR3 is 14 residues long. CDR3 sequence reads: CASRTGTRAGEQYF. CDR3 DNA: TGTGCCAGCAGGACCGGGACTAGGGCCGGCGAGCAGTACTTC.